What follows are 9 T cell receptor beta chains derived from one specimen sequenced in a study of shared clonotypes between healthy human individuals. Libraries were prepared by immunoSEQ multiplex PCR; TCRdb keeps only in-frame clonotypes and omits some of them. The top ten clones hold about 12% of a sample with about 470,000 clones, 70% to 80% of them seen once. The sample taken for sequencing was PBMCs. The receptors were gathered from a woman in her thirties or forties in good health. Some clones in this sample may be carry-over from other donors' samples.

CDR3 amino acids: CASSSGLAGGPSYNEQFF. The CDR3 DNA is TGTGCCAGCAGTTCGGGACTAGCGGGAGGCCCATCCTACAATGAGCAGTTCTTC. J is TRBJ2-1 and V is TRBV27; TRBD2 agrees at 15 bases. The CDR3 is 18 amino acids. Germline CDR1 is MNHEY and CDR2 is SMNVEV (reference sequence). The ends lost 4 bases at V and 1 base at J; junction bases unmatched: 5.

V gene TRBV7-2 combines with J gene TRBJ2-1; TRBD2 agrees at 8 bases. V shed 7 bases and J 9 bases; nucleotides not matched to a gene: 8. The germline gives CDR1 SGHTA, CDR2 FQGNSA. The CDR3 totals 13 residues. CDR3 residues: CASKESGRGEQFF. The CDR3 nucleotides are TGTGCCAGCAAGGAGAGCGGGAGAGGTGAGCAGTTCTTC.

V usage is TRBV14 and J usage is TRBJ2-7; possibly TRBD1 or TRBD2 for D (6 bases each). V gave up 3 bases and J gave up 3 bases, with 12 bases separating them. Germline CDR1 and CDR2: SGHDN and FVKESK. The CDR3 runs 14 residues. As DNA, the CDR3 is TGTGCCAGCAGCCAGGCGGGACACGGCTACGAGCAGTACTTC. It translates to CASSQAGHGYEQYF.

CDR3 nucleotide sequence: TGTGCCAGCAGTGCAGGGGCAGGGAGGTCTGGGGCCAACGTCCTGACTTTC. Translating it yields CASSAGAGRSGANVLTF. The V and J genes are TRBV6-1 and TRBJ2-6, with D perhaps assigned TRBD1 or TRBD2 (6 bases each). V was clipped by 4 bases and J by 1 base, with 14 bases between them. The germline gives CDR1 MNHNS, CDR2 SASEGT. The CDR3 sequence is 17 residues long.

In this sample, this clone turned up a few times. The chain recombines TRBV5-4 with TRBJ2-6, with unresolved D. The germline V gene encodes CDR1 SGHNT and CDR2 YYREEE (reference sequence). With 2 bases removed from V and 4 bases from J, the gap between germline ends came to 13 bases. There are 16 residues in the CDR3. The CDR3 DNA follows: TGTGCCAGCAGCTTCGTGTGGGGTTCAGGGGCCAACGTCCTGACTTTC. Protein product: CASSFVWGSGANVLTF.

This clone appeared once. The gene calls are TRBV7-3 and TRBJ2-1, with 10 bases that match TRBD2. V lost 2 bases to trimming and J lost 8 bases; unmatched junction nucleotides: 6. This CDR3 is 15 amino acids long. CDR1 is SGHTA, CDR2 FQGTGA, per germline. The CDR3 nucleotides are TGTGCCAGCAGCTTACTAGCGGGAGTTGGCGATGAGCAGTTCTTC. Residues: CASSLLAGVGDEQFF.

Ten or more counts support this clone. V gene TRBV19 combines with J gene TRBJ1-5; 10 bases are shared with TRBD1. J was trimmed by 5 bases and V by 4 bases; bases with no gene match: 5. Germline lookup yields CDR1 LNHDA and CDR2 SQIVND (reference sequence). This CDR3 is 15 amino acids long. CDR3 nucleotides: TGTGCCAGTAGTACCCCCGGGACAGGGGATCAGCCCCAGCATTTT. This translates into CASSTPGTGDQPQHF.

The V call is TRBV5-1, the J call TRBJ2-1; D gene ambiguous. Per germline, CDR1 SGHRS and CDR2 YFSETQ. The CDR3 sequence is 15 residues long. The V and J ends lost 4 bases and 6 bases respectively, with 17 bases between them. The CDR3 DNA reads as TGCGCCAGCAGCCTGATTCCTGGCGTAGGCAATGAGCAGTTCTTC. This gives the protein CASSLIPGVGNEQFF.

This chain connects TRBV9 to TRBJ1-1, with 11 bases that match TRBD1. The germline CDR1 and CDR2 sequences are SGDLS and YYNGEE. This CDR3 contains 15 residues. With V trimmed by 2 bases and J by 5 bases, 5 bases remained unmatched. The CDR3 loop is CASSVSGTGGTEAFF. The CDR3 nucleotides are TGTGCCAGCAGCGTTTCCGGGACAGGGGGTACTGAAGCTTTCTTT.